This TCR beta chain was identified during a study of beta chain features in type 1 diabetes. Whole-study results and caveats: TCRB CDR3s from Type 1 diabetes patients were moderately but significantly shorter in all four CD4+ subsets.

Unmatched junction bases numbered 6, after V lost 0 bases and J lost 5 bases. Germline V gene sequence: CDR1 SGHRS, CDR2 YFSETQ. CDR3 length: 16 residues. This clone was observed a handful of times. What it binds is unknown. Every bit of the isolated RNA underwent reverse transcription, so sequencing read expressed TCRB transcripts. Generated by immunoSEQ multiplex PCR, the TCRdb table keeps only in-frame clones and is missing some. The repertoire holds about 650,000 clones, with 9.5% to 15% as singletons. This clonotype originated in a man under 40 with type 1 diabetes. Sequenced sample: naive CD4+ T cells from blood. The chain links TRBV5-1 to TRBJ2-1; the match to TRBD1 covers 9 bases. CDR3 region: CASSLANRGRNNEQFF. The CDR3 DNA follows: TGCGCCAGCAGCTTGGCCAACAGGGGGCGGAACAATGAGCAGTTCTTC. The complete variable domain, with remaining parts taken from reference TRBV5-1 and TRBJ2-1, reads KAGVTQTPRYLIKTRGQQVTLSCSPISGHRSVSWYQQTPGQGLQFLFEYFSETQRNKGNFPGRFSGRQFSNSRSEMNVSTLELGDSALYLCASSLANRGRNNEQFFGPGTRLTVL.